This TCR beta chain came from a study of blood T cell repertoires in COVID-19. Study context: Acute and convalescent COVID-19 samples came from the United States, Italy and Spain. The cDNA or gDNA used as material had been derived from T cells, B-cell-depleted T cells, or PBMCs.

Trimming cost V 4 bases and J 0 bases, with 8 bases left between them. This CDR3 comprises 14 residues. Germline values: CDR1 SGHNT, CDR2 YYREEE (reference sequence). In the source study's methods: Estimates of nucleated cell counts were drawn from the amplification of reference gene primers. Repertoires were generated with immunoSEQ multiplex PCR, while TCRdb's copy carries only in-frame clones and drops some. The V and J calls and the clone size are those of that table, but D and trimming were determined from the DNA. The sample carries about 220,000 clones, more than 80% recorded once. This TCR was sampled from a woman under 30 in a cohort exposed to, infected with or recovered from COVID-19 (not recorded which). The sequenced sample was PBMCs or T cells enriched from blood (not recorded which). The rearrangement joins TRBV5-4 to TRBJ2-1, with a weak D call TRBD2 (5 bases). The DNA for the CDR3 is TGTGCCAGCAGCACGGCGGGCTCCTACAATGAGCAGTTCTTC. This sequence encodes CASSTAGSYNEQFF.